Given below is one TCR beta chain in context. This CDR3 fails to terminate in the conserved phenylalanine or tryptophan, so it likely reflects a read error. CDR3 length: 14 residues. In germline, CDR1 is SGHAT, CDR2 FQNNGV. A modified ARM-PCR protocol with three rounds of nested PCR amplified TCRbeta. MiXCR, applied by TCRdb to the multiplex PCR reads, yields one record per CDR3 protein. Here the sample spans fewer than 120,000 distinct CDR3 sequences, approximately 87% being singletons. This sample is part of a study of tumor and adjacent non-tumor tissue in lung cancer. RNA was extracted from bulk tissue without any cell sorting. Between August and November 2014, newly diagnosed, chemotherapy-naive lung cancer patients underwent thoracic surgery in China.

This receptor was identified in a man between 65 and 85 years old with non-small cell lung cancer. Source material: lung tumor tissue. V usage is TRBV11-2 and J usage is TRBJ2-2; TRBD1 might be the D (6 bases). The CDR3 region has the DNA TGTGCCTGCAGCCTGGACAGACAGTCAGGGGAGCTGTTTTTG. Translated: CACSLDRQSGELFL.